The rows below give T cell receptor beta chains drawn from one sample of a study of shared clonotypes between healthy human individuals. Profiled with immunoSEQ multiplex PCR; TCRdb holds only in-frame clones, not every one. The sample comprises millions of clones, just over 90% of which are singletons, and more than 0.12% rests with the top ten. Sequenced input: naive CD4+ T cells sorted from blood. Receptors originate from a man younger than 35 in good health. Both conserved end residues are part of each CDR3. A D gene is named only where the DNA matches it firmly. Rows may omit the clone size; those that give it use once, few, many or a size class.

D gene | J gene | clone size | V gene | CDR3 DNA | CDR3 protein
TRBD1 | TRBJ1-1 | - | TRBV29-1 | TGCAGCGTCACAGGGGGCAAGACTGAAGCTTTCTTT | CSVTGGKTEAFF
- | TRBJ2-3 | - | TRBV6-1 | TGTGCCAGCAGTGGCTCTAGCGACACAGATACGCAGTATTTT | CASSGSSDTDTQYF
TRBD1 | TRBJ1-4 | - | TRBV6-6 | TGTGCCAGCAGTACACGGACAGGGGCCGGGGAAAAACTGTTTTTT | CASSTRTGAGEKLFF
- | TRBJ2-3 | - | TRBV30 | TGTGCTGGCGACAGATTCACAGATACGCAGTATTTT | CAGDRFTDTQYF
- | TRBJ2-6 | - | TRBV5-1 | TGCGCCAGCAGCTTGTACCGGGCTGGGGCCAACGTCCTGACTTTC | CASSLYRAGANVLTF
- | TRBJ2-3 | - | TRBV19 | TGTGCCAGTAGTATATTCGGCAGTAGCACAGATACGCAGTATTTT | CASSIFGSSTDTQYF
- | TRBJ1-5 | - | TRBV19 | TGTGCCAGTAGTATATGGGGGCAGGGCAATCAGCCCCAGCATTTT | CASSIWGQGNQPQHF
TRBD1 | TRBJ2-6 | once | TRBV7-7 | TGTGCTAGCCCCGGGAGGGACAGGGGGAGAACTGGGGCCAACGTCCTGACTTTC | CASPGRDRGRTGANVLTF
- | TRBJ2-7 | - | TRBV5-4 | TGTGCCAGCAGCTTGGCCGGAAGCTACGAGCAGTACTTC | CASSLAGSYEQYF
- | TRBJ2-2 | - | TRBV6-1 | TGTGCCAGCAGTGAGGCTCGGTTCAGTGTGAAGTTTTTT | CASSEARFSVKFF
- | TRBJ1-4 | - | TRBV5-6 | TGTGCCAGCAGCTTGTATGGGGTCGTTTCGGCGAATGAAAAACTGTTTTTT | CASSLYGVVSANEKLFF
TRBD2 | TRBJ2-3 | - | TRBV11-2 | TGTGCCAGCAGCTCCGACGGAGGGAGGGACTCCTCTTTT | CASSSDGGRDSSF
- | TRBJ2-6 | - | TRBV19 | TGTGCCAGCGACCCCACAGGTTATTATTCCTCTGGGGCCAACGTCCTGACTTTC | CASDPTGYYSSGANVLTF
- | TRBJ1-1 | - | TRBV19 | TGTGCCAGTAGACCCACAGGGCCCACTGAAGCTTTCTTT | CASRPTGPTEAFF
TRBD1 | TRBJ2-6 | - | TRBV5-1 | TGCGCCAGCAGTCCTCCGGGACAGGGATCTGGGGCCAACGTCCTGACTTTC | CASSPPGQGSGANVLTF
- | TRBJ2-5 | - | TRBV5-4 | TGTGCCAGCAGCTTGGTAACAGGAGAGACCCAGTACTTC | CASSLVTGETQYF
- | TRBJ1-3 | - | TRBV30 | TGTGCCTGGACTCATCCCGGGGGTGGAAACACCATATATTTT | CAWTHPGGGNTIYF
- | TRBJ2-5 | - | TRBV5-1 | TGCGCCAGCAGCTCGGTGGGTGGGGGGCCGGAGACCCAGTACTTC | CASSSVGGGPETQYF
- | TRBJ2-7 | - | TRBV20-1 | TGCAGTGCTAGTGTTCCCTACGAGCAGTACTTC | CSASVPYEQYF
TRBD1 | TRBJ2-1 | - | TRBV6-1 | TGTGCCAGCAATCCAGGACAGGGGTACAATGAGCAGTTCTTC | CASNPGQGYNEQFF
- | TRBJ1-2 | - | TRBV19 | TGTGCCAGTAGTTCCACCTCGGCGGGGGACTATGGCTACACCTTC | CASSSTSAGDYGYTF
- | TRBJ1-1 | few | TRBV6-5 | TGTGCCAGCAGCCGAGCCAGGGTGGCCACTGAAGCTTTCTTT | CASSRARVATEAFF
- | TRBJ1-5 | - | TRBV4-1 | TGCGCCAGCAGCCAATCCGTTCGGGACATTTTCAAAAAAGGCAATCAGCCCCAGCATTTT | CASSQSVRDIFKKGNQPQHF
- | TRBJ2-4 | - | TRBV21-1 | TGTGCCAGCAGGAAAGGGACTAGCGGGACCCTTTCCAAAAACATTCAGTACTTC | CASRKGTSGTLSKNIQYF
- | TRBJ1-6 | once | TRBV4-3 | TGCGCCAGCAGCCAGGATACGGGACGGAGAAATTCACCCCTCCACTTT | CASSQDTGRRNSPLHF
- | TRBJ2-7 | - | TRBV23-1 | TGCGCCAGCTCGCCTGGGGCCTACGAGCAGTACTTC | CASSPGAYEQYF
TRBD1 | TRBJ2-1 | - | TRBV2 | TGTGCCAGCAGTGGGACAGGGGGTCCCCTGGGGGAGCAGTTCTTC | CASSGTGGPLGEQFF
- | TRBJ2-2 | - | TRBV5-4 | TGTGCCAGCAGCCCGACAGGGAACACCGGGGAGCTGTTTTTT | CASSPTGNTGELFF
- | TRBJ1-1 | - | TRBV29-1 | TGCAGCGCCCAGGGAACTGAAGCTTTCTTT | CSAQGTEAFF
- | TRBJ1-1 | - | TRBV19 | TGTGCCAGTAGTGACAGCAGGCTTAAACAAGCTTTCTTT | CASSDSRLKQAFF
- | TRBJ2-2 | - | TRBV5-4 | TGTGCCAGCAGTCGGGCGGACTCATACTCCGGGGAGCTGTTTTTT | CASSRADSYSGELFF
- | TRBJ2-3 | - | TRBV2 | TGTGCCAGCAGTGTGGAGCGCGTAGGCACAGATACGCAGTATTTT | CASSVERVGTDTQYF
TRBD1 | TRBJ2-5 | - | TRBV30 | TGTGCCTGGAGGATACCGGGACAGGCACAAGAGACCCAGTACTTC | CAWRIPGQAQETQYF
- | TRBJ2-5 | - | TRBV25-1 | TGTGCCAGCAGTGGGACGAGCCAAGAGACCCAGTACTTC | CASSGTSQETQYF
- | TRBJ1-5 | - | TRBV7-2 | TGTGCCAGCAGCTTAGGTCCTCAGCCCCAGCATTTT | CASSLGPQPQHF
TRBD1 | TRBJ1-1 | - | TRBV5-1 | TGCGCCAGCAGCTCCCGGACAGGGGCAAACACTGAAGCTTTCTTT | CASSSRTGANTEAFF
- | TRBJ1-2 | - | TRBV29-1 | TGCAGCGTTCTGGGGGAGGCAACTAACTATGGCTACACCTTC | CSVLGEATNYGYTF
- | TRBJ2-1 | - | TRBV28 | TGTGCCAGCAGTCTTAGCGGAGGGTCCTACAATGAGCAGTTCTTC | CASSLSGGSYNEQFF
- | TRBJ2-3 | - | TRBV9 | TGTGCCAGCAGCGTAGTAGGGAGGGATACGCAGTATTTT | CASSVVGRDTQYF
TRBD2 | TRBJ2-3 | - | TRBV6-5 | TGTGCCAGCAGCCCTGGGAGGGGTGTGGCAGATACGCAGTATTTT | CASSPGRGVADTQYF
- | TRBJ1-1 | - | TRBV4-2 | TGTGCCAGCAGCCTCCAGGACGACACTGAAGCTTTCTTT | CASSLQDDTEAFF
TRBD1 | TRBJ1-1 | once | TRBV5-6 | TGTGCCAGCAGCCAACCGGACAGGGCTGAAGCTTTCTTT | CASSQPDRAEAFF
TRBD1 | TRBJ1-5 | few | TRBV30 | TGTGCCTGGTCCAGGGGGCAAGGCAATCAGCCCCAGCATTTT | CAWSRGQGNQPQHF
- | TRBJ1-2 | - | TRBV6-5 | TGTGCCAGCAGGCCTTGGGACGGCCAATATGGCTACACCTTC | CASRPWDGQYGYTF
TRBD1 | TRBJ2-1 | - | TRBV11-3 | TGTGCCAGCAGCCCCGGGACAGGGAGCTACAATGAGCAGTTCTTC | CASSPGTGSYNEQFF
- | TRBJ1-1 | - | TRBV2 | TGTGCCAGCAGTGTTTACCGGGGGGGGAGCACTGAAGCTTTCTTT | CASSVYRGGSTEAFF
TRBD2 | TRBJ2-5 | - | TRBV15 | TGTGCCACCAGCAGAGATGGTCTAGCGGGGGGCACAGAGACCCAGTACTTC | CATSRDGLAGGTETQYF
- | TRBJ2-1 | - | TRBV11-2 | TGTGCCAGCAGCTATCCGGCTGACGCGACTGAGCAGTTCTTC | CASSYPADATEQFF
- | TRBJ2-3 | - | TRBV28 | TGTGCCAGCAGTCCAGGGGAGGCGGGGTCAGATACGCAGTATTTT | CASSPGEAGSDTQYF
- | TRBJ1-2 | - | TRBV4-2 | TGTGCCAGCAGCCAAGCACAGGGTAACGATGGCTACACCTTC | CASSQAQGNDGYTF
- | TRBJ1-2 | - | TRBV9 | TGTGCCAGCAGCGTACCATTGGGTGGCTACACCTTC | CASSVPLGGYTF
- | TRBJ1-2 | - | TRBV6-1 | TGTGCCAGCAGTGATCACAGGCCCTATGGCTACACCTTC | CASSDHRPYGYTF